This T cell receptor (beta chain) was captured in a study of metastatic and nonmetastatic thyroid tumors. This clone was seen more than once but under ten times. Nobody among the patients had been given any treatment before thyroid surgery. MiXCR re-clonotyped the PCR reads for TCRdb. The sample shows about 16,000 clones, about 25% of them seen only once. The CDR3 extends over 13 amino acids. V lost 7 bases, J lost 4 bases, and 7 bases stayed unmatched. The germline gives CDR1 SQVTM, CDR2 ANQGSEA. The rearrangement joins TRBV29-1 to TRBJ2-7; TRBD2 matches at 10 bases. This clonotype was sampled from a female donor with papillary thyroid cancer or a benign thyroid nodule (not recorded which). Some clones in this sample may be carry-over from other donors' samples. The specimen sequenced was adjacent normal tissue. CDR3 loop: CSAVLLAGYEQYF. The CDR3 coding sequence is TGCAGCGCCGTCTTACTAGCGGGGTACGAGCAGTACTTC.